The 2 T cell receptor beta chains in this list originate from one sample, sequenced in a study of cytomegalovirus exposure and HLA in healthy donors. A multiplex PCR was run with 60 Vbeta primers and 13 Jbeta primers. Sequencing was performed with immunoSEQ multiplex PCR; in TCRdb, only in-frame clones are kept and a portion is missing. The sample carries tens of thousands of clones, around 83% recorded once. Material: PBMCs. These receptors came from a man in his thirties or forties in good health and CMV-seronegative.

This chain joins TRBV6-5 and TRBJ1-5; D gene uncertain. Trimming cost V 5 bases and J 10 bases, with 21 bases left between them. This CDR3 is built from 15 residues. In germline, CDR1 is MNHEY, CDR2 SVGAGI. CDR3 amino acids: CASSPGEGENRPQHF. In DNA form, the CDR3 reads TGTGCCAGCAGTCCCGGAGAGGGTGAGAATCGCCCCCAGCATTTT.

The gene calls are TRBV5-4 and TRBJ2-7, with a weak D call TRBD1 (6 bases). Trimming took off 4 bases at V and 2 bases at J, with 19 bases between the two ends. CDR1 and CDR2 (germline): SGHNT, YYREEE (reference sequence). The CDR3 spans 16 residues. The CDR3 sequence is CASSQAGQKLAYEQYF. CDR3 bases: TGTGCCAGCAGCCAAGCCGGACAGAAATTAGCCTACGAGCAGTACTTC.